The 23 T cell receptor beta chains listed next were all sequenced from one sample in a study of cytomegalovirus exposure and HLA in healthy donors. Clones were sequenced by immunoSEQ multiplex PCR, and TCRdb holds only the in-frame ones, with some missing. The sample comprises roughly 250,000 clones, approximately 86% of which are singletons, and 1% to 1.5% rests with the top ten. Sequencing was performed on PBMCs. Receptor source: a woman aged 25-40 years in good health and CMV-seropositive.

The rearrangement uses TRBV19 and TRBJ1-2, with 9 bases identical to TRBD1. The CDR3 loop spans 15 amino acids. CDR1 and CDR2 (germline): LNHDA, SQIVND (reference sequence). With V trimmed by 2 bases and J by 7 bases, 8 bases remained unmatched. CDR3 protein: CASSISPQGAFGYTF. In DNA form, the CDR3 reads TGTGCCAGTAGTATATCCCCACAGGGGGCTTTTGGCTACACCTTC.

The chain links TRBV6-6 to TRBJ2-7; 8 nucleotides align to TRBD2. This CDR3 comprises 14 residues. Germline V lookup: CDR1 MNHNY, CDR2 SVGAGI (reference sequence). V trimming: 6 bases; J trimming: 3 bases; junction bases outside the gene matches: 7. The CDR3 DNA reads as TGTGCCAGCAGCCGACTCGGGGGGGTCTACGAGCAGTACTTC. This translates into CASSRLGGVYEQYF.

This clone was seen just once. The V call is TRBV27, the J call TRBJ1-1; tentative D call: TRBD1 (5 bases). CDR3 length: 14 amino acids. V lost 9 bases, J lost 1 base, and 15 bases lay in between. Germline V gene data show CDR1 as MNHEY and CDR2 as SMNVEV (reference sequence). CDR3 amino acids: CASFRIGQNTEAFF. In nucleotides, the CDR3 is TGTGCCAGTTTTCGCATAGGACAGAACACTGAAGCTTTCTTT.

The chain has TRBV19 and TRBJ1-4; D unresolved. Germline CDR1 LNHDA, CDR2 SQIVND (reference sequence). With 3 bases removed from V and 0 bases from J, the gap between germline ends came to 5 bases. This CDR3 has 14 amino acids. CDR3 sequence reads: CASSMPTTNEKLFF. In DNA form, the CDR3 reads TGTGCCAGTAGTATGCCTACAACTAATGAAAAACTGTTTTTT.

This clone was counted between two and nine times. The chain couples TRBV18 to TRBJ2-7; TRBD2 aligns across 8 bases. V trimming: 3 bases; J trimming: 2 bases; junction bases outside the gene matches: 6. Germline values: CDR1 KGHSH, CDR2 LQKENI. This CDR3 spans 15 amino acids. CDR3 coding DNA: TGTGCCAGCTCACCTTCCACTAGCGGAACCTACGAGCAGTACTTC. Its protein product is CASSPSTSGTYEQYF.

Only a few counts were recorded for this clone. The chain employs TRBV19 and TRBJ2-2, with D hard to call. The germline gives CDR1 LNHDA, CDR2 SQIVND (reference sequence). V was pared by 5 bases and J by 6 bases, with 13 bases between. The CDR3 consists of 14 residues. CDR3 in DNA: TGTGCCAGTAGTTACGAGGTCGGTTCCGGGGAGCTGTTTTTT. It is translated as CASSYEVGSGELFF. Drawing the rest from reference TRBV19 and TRBJ2-2, the complete variable domain is DGGITQSPKYLFRKEGQNVTLSCEQNLNHDAMYWYRQDPGQGLRLIYYSQIVNDFQKGDIAEGYSVSREKKESFPLTVTSAQKNPTAFYLCASSYEVGSGELFFGEGSRLTVL.

V and J are TRBV19 and TRBJ1-3; D might be TRBD1 (5 bases). Germline V CDR1 and CDR2: LNHDA, SQIVND (reference sequence). The CDR3 extends over 15 amino acids. With 7 bases removed from V and 0 bases from J, the gap between germline ends came to 13 bases. The DNA for the CDR3 is TGTGCCAGTAAGCGGGGCCGAAGCTCTGGAAACACCATATATTTT. It specifies CASKRGRSSGNTIYF.

CDR3 nucleotides: TGTGCCAGTACTCCAGTACGGGTCTCGAGCGGCTACACCTTC. Translation gives CASTPVRVSSGYTF. This chain links TRBV19 with TRBJ1-2; D is unresolved. Looked up from germline, CDR1 is LNHDA and CDR2 is SQIVND (reference sequence). The CDR3 has 14 residues. With 7 bases removed from V and 8 bases from J, the gap between germline ends came to 20 bases.

This rearrangement joins TRBV30 to TRBJ2-4, with D tentatively TRBD1 (6 bases). The CDR3 totals 13 residues. CDR1 GTSNPN and CDR2 SVGIG come from the germline V gene (reference sequence). This CDR3 reads CAFGQLAKNIQYF. CDR3 DNA sequence: TGTGCGTTTGGACAGCTAGCCAAAAACATTCAGTACTTC.

This clone occurred once. The chain carries TRBV7-2 and TRBJ2-7, with 9 positions matching TRBD1. Per germline, CDR1 SGHTA and CDR2 FQGNSA. The CDR3 consists of 14 residues. V was clipped by 0 bases and J by 4 bases; unmatched bases: 1. The CDR3 bases are TGTGCCAGCAGCTTAGCGGGACAGGGTTACGAGCAGTACTTC. Its translation is CASSLAGQGYEQYF.

The chain links TRBV2 to TRBJ1-5, with D possibly being TRBD1 (5 bases). Germline V gives CDR1 SNHLY, CDR2 FYNNEI. Trimming shortened V by 4 bases and J by 2 bases, and 12 bases separated the two germline ends. The CDR3 loop spans 15 amino acids. CDR3 sequence: CASSVGLAGNQPQHF. CDR3 nucleotides: TGTGCCAGCAGTGTGGGACTGGCGGGCAATCAGCCCCAGCATTTT.

The chain employs TRBV5-1 and TRBJ2-5; 11 bases map to TRBD2. CDR1 SGHRS and CDR2 YFSETQ come from the germline V gene. Trimming cost V 4 bases and J 5 bases; bases outside gene matches: 25. There are 21 residues in the CDR3. CDR3 loop: CASSPYFIRETSGKGRETQYF. The DNA of the CDR3 is TGCGCCAGCAGCCCATATTTCATCCGGGAGACTAGCGGGAAGGGTCGGGAGACCCAGTACTTC.

This clone was seen a single time. V is TRBV7-6 and J is TRBJ1-4; D gene uncertain. The V and J ends lost 5 bases and 0 bases respectively, with 7 bases between them. The CDR3 covers 14 residues. Germline V gene data show CDR1 as SGHVS and CDR2 as FNYEAQ. The CDR3 region has the DNA TGTGCCAGCAGCGTGACACCAACTAATGAAAAACTGTTTTTT. This sequence encodes CASSVTPTNEKLFF.

In nucleotides, the CDR3 is TGTGCCAGCAGCTTGGCACTAGCGGGAGGATACGAGCAGTACTTC. As protein: CASSLALAGGYEQYF. The chain combines TRBV5-6 with TRBJ2-7, with 12 nucleotides matching TRBD2. V shed 0 bases, J shed 4 bases, and the junction held 2 bases outside the gene matches. Germline V gene lookup returns CDR1 SGHDT and CDR2 YYEEEE. This CDR3 spans 15 amino acids.

V gene TRBV27 combines with J gene TRBJ1-2; D remains ambiguous. Looked up from germline, CDR1 is MNHEY and CDR2 is SMNVEV (reference sequence). Trimming pared 0 bases from V and 8 bases from J, leaving 16 bases between. The CDR3 length is 15 residues. The CDR3 region has the DNA TGTGCCAGCAGTTTATCGTACGGTGCAGGTCAAGGCTACACCTTC. It translates to CASSLSYGAGQGYTF.

The chain has TRBV7-9 and TRBJ2-3, with TRBD2 as a possible D gene (6 bases). This CDR3 comprises 14 residues. V was pared by 5 bases and J by 4 bases, with 13 bases between. Germline V gives CDR1 SEHNR, CDR2 FQNEAQ (reference sequence). The CDR3 protein is CASSLPTGADTQYF. The CDR3, as DNA: TGTGCCAGCAGCCTACCTACGGGGGCAGATACGCAGTATTTT.

J is TRBJ2-7 and V is TRBV28; D uncertain. CDR3 length equals 14 residues. Trimming removed 6 bases at V and 2 bases at J, with 14 bases between. Germline CDR1 is MDHEN and CDR2 is SYDVKM. CDR3 in amino acids: CASRADSYAYEQYF. CDR3 DNA: TGTGCCAGCAGGGCTGACTCGTACGCCTACGAGCAGTACTTC.

The CDR3 region is CASSPETGSYEQYF. CDR3 bases: TGTGCCAGCTCACCAGAGACAGGGAGCTACGAGCAGTACTTC. The rearrangement uses TRBV18 and TRBJ2-7; 7 positions match TRBD1. The CDR3 covers 14 residues. Germline V gene data show CDR1 as KGHSH and CDR2 as LQKENI. The ends lost 2 bases at V and 3 bases at J; junction bases unmatched: 4.

The chain joins TRBV5-1 to TRBJ2-2; possibly TRBD2 for D (6 bases). V was pared by 2 bases and J by 4 bases, with 12 bases between. The CDR3 sequence is 15 residues long. Germline V CDR1 and CDR2: SGHRS, YFSETQ. The CDR3, as DNA: TGCGCCAGCAGCTTCGACGGGAGTGGCACCGGGGAGCTGTTTTTT. The encoded protein is CASSFDGSGTGELFF.

This clone was seen only once. V and J are TRBV30 and TRBJ2-2; TRBD2 might be the D (6 bases). This CDR3 comprises 14 residues. V lost 0 bases and J 7 bases, leaving 12 bases between the germline ends. Germline-derived CDR1 and CDR2 are GTSNPN and SVGIG (reference sequence). The CDR3 protein is CAWSVRRGIGELFF. CDR3 coding DNA: TGTGCCTGGAGTGTTCGGCGGGGAATCGGGGAGCTGTTTTTT.

The V call is TRBV29-1, the J call TRBJ1-2; a weak D match, TRBD1 (6 bases). This CDR3 spans 13 amino acids. The germline CDR1 and CDR2 sequences are SQVTM and ANQGSEA. With 7 bases removed from V and 2 bases from J, the gap between germline ends came to 14 bases. CDR3 bases: TGCAGCGCCGCGGACCAGGGGAACTATGGCTACACCTTC. Residues: CSAADQGNYGYTF.

The rearrangement links TRBV28 to TRBJ1-2, with 7 nucleotides matching TRBD1. There are 14 residues in the CDR3. Trimming removed 5 bases from V and 2 bases from J; junction bases left unmatched: 5. Germline loops: CDR1 MDHEN, CDR2 SYDVKM. The CDR3 DNA is TGTGCCAGCAGTGTCTCGGGACAGAACTATGGCTACACCTTC. It specifies CASSVSGQNYGYTF.

This clone was counted once. This rearrangement joins TRBV14 to TRBJ2-7, with TRBD2 as a possible D gene (6 bases). CDR1 and CDR2 (germline): SGHDN, FVKESK. With 1 base removed from V and 5 bases from J, the gap between germline ends came to 15 bases. The CDR3 is 15 residues long. This CDR3 reads CASSQVDGGSNEQYF. The CDR3 nucleotides read TGTGCCAGCAGCCAAGTGGATGGAGGGAGTAACGAGCAGTACTTC.